These 29 T cell receptor beta chains originate from one sample sequenced in a study of blood T cell repertoires in COVID-19. Only in-frame clones appear in the TCRdb table, and some are missing; sequencing was by immunoSEQ multiplex PCR. The sample lists roughly 230,000 clones, roughly 81% occurring once. Sequencing was done on a sample of peripheral blood. These receptors were taken from a man between 50 and 59 years old with acute or convalescent COVID-19.

The chain combines TRBV27 with TRBJ2-7; D not resolved. Trimming removed 0 bases from V and 4 bases from J, with 7 bases in between. The CDR3 has 13 residues. The germline V gene has CDR1 MNHEY and CDR2 SMNVEV (reference sequence). As DNA, the CDR3 is TGTGCCAGCAGTTTATCTTTTAGTTACGAGCAGTACTTC. Its translation: CASSLSFSYEQYF.

This sequence joins TRBV5-6 and TRBJ2-2; 7 nucleotides match TRBD1. CDR3 length: 16 residues. Trimming took 4 bases from V and 4 from J; bases not matched to a gene: 10. Germline V gives CDR1 SGHDT, CDR2 YYEEEE. This CDR3 reads CASSPRQGAGTGELFF. The CDR3, as DNA: TGTGCCAGCAGCCCAAGACAGGGCGCGGGCACCGGGGAGCTGTTTTTT.

This rearrangement joins TRBV18 to TRBJ2-1; 9 bases align to TRBD1. V was clipped by 5 bases and J by 3 bases; unmatched bases: 11. Germline V gene sequence: CDR1 KGHSH, CDR2 LQKENI. The CDR3 spans 17 residues. The CDR3 coding sequence is TGTGCCAGCTCAATATACCCCCGGGACAGGGACTACAATGAGCAGTTCTTC. Its protein is CASSIYPRDRDYNEQFF.

The chain joins TRBV7-9 to TRBJ1-3, with D possibly matching TRBD1 (6 bases). CDR1 and CDR2 from the germline V gene are SEHNR and FQNEAQ (reference sequence). The CDR3 is 16 residues long. V was pared by 4 bases and J by 0 bases, with 13 bases between. CDR3 protein: CASSSQDRFSGNTIYF. The CDR3 DNA follows: TGTGCCAGCAGCTCCCAGGACAGATTCTCTGGAAACACCATATATTTT.

This sequence joins TRBV19 and TRBJ2-1; 10 bases align to TRBD2. The V gene's germline CDR1 is LNHDA and CDR2 SQIVND (reference sequence). V was clipped by 6 bases and J by 5 bases; unmatched bases: 4. The CDR3 extends over 14 amino acids. In DNA form, the CDR3 reads TGTGCCAGTAGGAGGACTAGCGGACACAATGAGCAGTTCTTC. Residues: CASRRTSGHNEQFF.

This clone was recorded at least ten times. The chain has TRBV12-5 and TRBJ1-1; no clear D gene. V was pared by 2 bases and J by 1 base, with 5 bases between. This CDR3 spans 13 amino acids. Looked up from germline, CDR1 is LGHNT and CDR2 is FRNRAP. This CDR3 is CASGLHTNTEAFF. In nucleotides, the CDR3 is TGTGCTAGTGGTTTGCACACGAACACTGAAGCTTTCTTT.

The rearrangement joins TRBV21-1 to TRBJ2-3; the table assigns TRBD2, which was not confirmed against the DNA. TRBV21-1 is described as a pseudogene. The CDR3 is 18 residues long. CDR3: CASSSPGTSSASTDTQYF. In nucleotides, the CDR3 is TGTGCCAGCAGCTCCCCCGGGACTAGCTCAGCTAGCACAGATACGCAGTATTTT.

This rearrangement joins TRBV6-5 to TRBJ1-6; the D gene is possibly TRBD1 (6 bases). V lost 5 bases, J lost 9 bases, and 11 bases lay in between. Germline CDR1 reads MNHEY; CDR2 reads SVGAGI. The CDR3 runs to 13 residues. CDR3 residues: CASSTLQGSPLHF. The CDR3 DNA sequence: TGTGCCAGCAGTACACTACAGGGTTCACCCCTCCACTTT.

The chain couples TRBV7-8 to TRBJ1-3; a weak D match, TRBD1 (6 bases). The CDR3 loop spans 16 amino acids. Trimming left V 1 base short and J 5 bases short, with 15 bases between. Per germline, CDR1 SGHVS and CDR2 FQNEAQ. CDR3 in DNA: TGTGCCAGCAGCTTAGACCTCGGGGGGCCTCGAAACACCATATATTTT. Its protein is CASSLDLGGPRNTIYF.

V usage is TRBV4-1 and J usage is TRBJ2-5, with 10 nucleotides matching TRBD1. Germline loops: CDR1 MGHRA, CDR2 YSYEKL. CDR3 length: 16 amino acids. The V segment lost 1 base and the J segment 1 base; nucleotides outside the gene matches: 3. The chain's CDR3 is CASSQAGTGVQETQYF. CDR3 DNA: TGCGCCAGCAGCCAAGCCGGGACAGGGGTCCAAGAGACCCAGTACTTC.

The CDR3 coding sequence is TGTGCCAGCAGTCCCCATTGGGACAGGGTGGAAATACAGCCCCAGCATTTT. As protein: CASSPHWDRVEIQPQHF. The chain joins TRBV27 to TRBJ1-5; TRBD1 aligns across 9 bases. The J segment lost 7 bases and the V segment lost 5 bases, leaving 15 bases of the junction unmatched. The CDR3 has 17 residues. Germline CDR1 MNHEY, CDR2 SMNVEV (reference sequence).

V gene TRBV11-3 combines with J gene TRBJ2-7; possibly TRBD2 for D (6 bases). Trimming stripped 0 bases from V and 3 bases from J, with 15 bases between. CDR1 and CDR2 (germline): SGHNT, YENEEA. This CDR3 spans 16 amino acids. CDR3 sequence: CASSLDGVAESYEQYF. In nucleotides, the CDR3 is TGTGCCAGCAGCTTAGATGGGGTAGCGGAGAGCTACGAGCAGTACTTC.

The chain uses TRBV27 and TRBJ1-6, with TRBD1 matching over 11 bases. The CDR3 is 15 residues long. The V segment lost 5 bases and the J segment 7 bases; nucleotides outside the gene matches: 4. Germline values: CDR1 MNHEY, CDR2 SMNVEV (reference sequence). The CDR3 region has the DNA TGTGCCAGCAGTCCCGGGACAGGGGGGAATTCACCCCTCCACTTT. Translated: CASSPGTGGNSPLHF.

The chain links TRBV7-9 to TRBJ1-4; no firm D call. V lost 2 bases, J lost 0 bases, and 13 bases lay in between. This CDR3 spans 17 amino acids. Per germline, CDR1 SEHNR and CDR2 FQNEAQ (reference sequence). CDR3 sequence reads: CASSLNGRAATNEKLFF. The CDR3 nucleotides are TGTGCCAGCAGCTTAAATGGGCGGGCAGCAACTAATGAAAAACTGTTTTTT.

The chain has TRBV6-5 and TRBJ1-2; 7 bases are a match to TRBD1. The ends lost 5 bases at V and 7 bases at J; junction bases unmatched: 10. The V gene's germline CDR1 is MNHEY and CDR2 SVGAGI. The CDR3 contains 14 residues. CDR3 DNA: TGTGCCAGCAGTCCCCGGACAGGTGGAATTGGCTACACCTTC. Protein product: CASSPRTGGIGYTF.

Only one count was recorded for this clone. The chain is built from TRBV11-2 and TRBJ2-2, with 9 bases identical to TRBD1. Looked up from germline, CDR1 is SGHAT and CDR2 is FQNNGV. The CDR3 loop spans 16 amino acids. V dropped 4 bases and J dropped 4; count of bases not matched to a gene: 7. The CDR3 nucleotides are TGTGCCAGCAGCTGGGCTACAGGGGGCATCACCGGGGAGCTGTTTTTT. Translation: CASSWATGGITGELFF.

The V call is TRBV7-8, the J call TRBJ2-1, with D possibly TRBD1 on 6 matching bases. Trimming took 6 bases from V and 8 from J, leaving 17 bases between them. Germline CDR1 reads SGHVS; CDR2 reads FQNEAQ. The CDR3 consists of 14 residues. CDR3 nucleotides: TGTGCCAGCAGGTCCGGACAGCCTCTTTATGAGCAGTTCTTC. This codes for CASRSGQPLYEQFF.

The chain is built from TRBV5-6 and TRBJ1-2, with a possible D match to TRBD1 (6 bases). The CDR3 covers 12 residues. Germline lookup yields CDR1 SGHDT and CDR2 YYEEEE. The germline V and J ends were trimmed by 1 base and 8 bases, with 9 bases remaining between them. Here the CDR3 DNA reads TGTGCCAGCAGCTTGAATCAGGGGGGCTACACCTTC. Translation: CASSLNQGGYTF.

The chain couples TRBV10-3 to TRBJ1-5; a possible D gene is TRBD1 (6 bases). The germline V gene has CDR1 ENHRY and CDR2 SYGVKD. The CDR3 consists of 13 residues. V was clipped by 6 bases and J by 1 base, with 7 bases between them. DNA for the CDR3: TGTGCCATCAGAGGACAGAGCAATCAGCCCCAGCATTTT. Its protein is CAIRGQSNQPQHF.

This chain links TRBV3-1 (or the pseudogene TRBV3-2) with TRBJ2-7; the D gene is possibly TRBD1 (6 bases). The ends were cut back, 2 bases at V and 0 bases at J, with 17 bases in the middle. The CDR3 contains 17 residues. The V gene's germline CDR1 is LGHDT and CDR2 YNNKEL (reference sequence). The CDR3 sequence: CASSQRRGTRSSYEQYF. In nucleotides, the CDR3 is TGTGCCAGCAGCCAAAGAAGAGGGACAAGATCCTCCTACGAGCAGTACTTC.

The J gene is TRBJ2-1, the V gene TRBV5-6; the D is unclear. There are 11 residues in the CDR3. The germline V and J ends were trimmed by 4 bases and 5 bases, with 4 bases remaining between them. Germline CDR1 is SGHDT and CDR2 is YYEEEE. Here the CDR3 reads CASSSNNEQFF. The DNA of the CDR3 is TGTGCCAGCAGCAGCAACAATGAGCAGTTCTTC.

The chain has TRBV10-3 and TRBJ2-7; 14 bases fit TRBD2. The CDR3 has 19 residues. J gave up 3 bases and V 7 bases, and 17 bases lay outside the gene matches. Germline V gene lookup returns CDR1 ENHRY and CDR2 SYGVKD. Here the CDR3 reads CAIKGRLAGGTLRSYEQYF. The CDR3 DNA reads TGTGCCATCAAGGGCCGACTAGCGGGAGGGACACTAAGAAGCTACGAGCAGTACTTC.

The chain couples TRBV6-6 to TRBJ1-2, with D possibly TRBD1 on 5 matching bases. Germline V gives CDR1 MNHNY, CDR2 SVGAGI (reference sequence). Trimming took off 4 bases at V and 0 bases at J, with 15 bases between the two ends. This CDR3 has 16 residues. CDR3 bases: TGTGCCAGCAGTTCGGGACTGTCTGGGGCTAACTATGGCTACACCTTC. Translation gives CASSSGLSGANYGYTF.

The J gene is TRBJ2-6, the V gene TRBV6-2 or TRBV6-3, with TRBD2 as a possible D gene (5 bases). Trimming stripped 2 bases from V and 0 bases from J, with 11 bases between. Germline loops: CDR1 MNHEY, CDR2 SVGEGT. The CDR3 spans 17 residues. CDR3 sequence reads: CASSYEGLGSGANVLTF. CDR3 coding DNA: TGTGCCAGCAGTTACGAGGGTTTGGGCTCTGGGGCCAACGTCCTGACTTTC.

The chain has TRBV7-6 and TRBJ2-7; 7 bases are a match to TRBD1. CDR1 and CDR2 (germline): SGHVS, FNYEAQ. V lost 7 bases to trimming and J lost 4 bases; unmatched junction nucleotides: 4. The CDR3 is 12 amino acids. The chain's CDR3 is CASMGQNYEQYF. In DNA form, the CDR3 reads TGTGCCAGCATGGGACAGAATTACGAGCAGTACTTC. Variable domain in full (rest from reference TRBV7-6 and TRBJ2-7): GAGVSQSPRYKVTKRGQDVALRCDPISGHVSLYWYRQALGQGPEFLTYFNYEAQQDKSGLPNDRFSAERPEGSISTLTIQRTEQRDSAMYRCASMGQNYEQYFGPGTRLTVT.

The rearrangement joins TRBV3-1 (or the pseudogene TRBV3-2) to TRBJ1-6, with 8 bases fitting TRBD1. Germline loops: CDR1 LGHDT, CDR2 YNNKEL (reference sequence). This CDR3 contains 14 residues. V was clipped by 5 bases and J by 7 bases; unmatched bases: 4. The CDR3: CASSEQGDNSPLHF. The CDR3 nucleotides are TGTGCCAGCAGCGAACAGGGGGACAATTCACCCCTCCACTTT.

The rearrangement links TRBV11-2 to TRBJ2-3; 8 bases align to TRBD2. J was trimmed by 0 bases and V by 5 bases; bases with no gene match: 7. From germline, CDR1 is SGHAT and CDR2 FQNNGV. This CDR3 spans 16 amino acids. CDR3 loop: CASSLRGGTSTDTQYF. The DNA of the CDR3 is TGTGCCAGCAGCCTACGCGGGGGGACCAGCACAGATACGCAGTATTTT.

The chain links TRBV7-8 to TRBJ1-2; 8 positions agree with TRBD1. The CDR3 contains 15 residues. J was trimmed by 8 bases and V by 0 bases; bases with no gene match: 8. CDR1 and CDR2 (germline): SGHVS, FQNEAQ. The CDR3 DNA reads TGTGCCAGCAGCTTAGCGCCCGGACAGGGATACGGCTACACCTTC. This translates into CASSLAPGQGYGYTF.

The genes are TRBV3-1 (or the pseudogene TRBV3-2) and TRBJ1-4; a possible D gene is TRBD1 (6 bases). CDR1 is LGHDT, CDR2 YNNKEL, per germline (reference sequence). This CDR3 is built from 14 residues. Between the trimmed V and J ends, which lost 7 bases and 8 bases, there was a span of 17 bases. Written as DNA, the CDR3 is TGTGCCAGCAATAATTACAGGGAAGGGGAAAAACTGTTTTTT. Translation gives CASNNYREGEKLFF.